This T cell receptor (beta chain) was sequenced in a study of blood T cells in healthy people across ages. The CDR3 spans 12 residues. Germline V lookup: CDR1 DFQATT, CDR2 SNEGSKA (reference sequence). Per sample, extraction of total RNA gave at least 5.5 micrograms in every case. A second PCR of roughly 7 to 11 cycles used a sample-barcoded 5' primer and a J-beta primer mix. All cDNA molecules were each tagged by a template-switch adaptor with 12 random nucleotides. TCRdb reanalysed the 5' RACE reads using MiXCR and keeps one entry per CDR3 protein. This table has about 560,000 distinct CDR3 sequences, roughly a quarter appearing once. Remarks on this clonotype: The junction shows a germline mismatch at one end, possibly a read error.

These same data were also listed under a study on T cells of mothers and their children. From that study: Whether related or unrelated, pairs show similar shaping of TCR recombination output by thymic selection. Biologically related mothers and children overlapped slightly more than unrelated pairs, a non-significant difference.

Material: blood. The chain employs TRBV20-1 and TRBJ2-1; D is possibly TRBD2 (6 bases). The TCR sequence derives from a boy younger than 10 in good health. The CDR3 DNA follows: TGCAGTTGGACTACCTCCTACAATGAGCAGCTCTTC. Encoded protein: CSWTTSYNEQLF.